The source of this TCR beta chain is a study of post-analysis software for immune sequencing data. Regarding the study as a whole: Five or six TRBV segments, TRBV5-6, TRBV5-1 and TRBV20-1 among them, were found more frequent in patients than controls.

Trimming removed 2 bases from V and 1 base from J; junction bases left unmatched: 4. This CDR3 region has 16 residues. Per the germline V gene, CDR1 is SGHRS and CDR2 is YFSETQ. Every TCR beta cDNA library bore unique molecular identifiers. With about 0.95 to 11 million T cells as the source, approximately 500,000 cDNA molecules resulted. MiXCR, run by TCRdb on the PCR reads, gives a single entry per CDR3 protein. In the table there are hundreds of thousands of distinct CDR3 sequences, approximately 59% of which are singletons. This clonotype appeared a few times. Its antigen is not identified. The genes are TRBV5-1 and TRBJ2-1; 9 nucleotides agree with TRBD2. This sequence originates from a girl aged 2 to 10 with multiple sclerosis. Material: blood. This chain's CDR3 is CASSFIAGGSYNEQFF. CDR3 DNA: TGCGCCAGCAGCTTTATCGCGGGAGGGTCCTACAATGAGCAGTTCTTC.